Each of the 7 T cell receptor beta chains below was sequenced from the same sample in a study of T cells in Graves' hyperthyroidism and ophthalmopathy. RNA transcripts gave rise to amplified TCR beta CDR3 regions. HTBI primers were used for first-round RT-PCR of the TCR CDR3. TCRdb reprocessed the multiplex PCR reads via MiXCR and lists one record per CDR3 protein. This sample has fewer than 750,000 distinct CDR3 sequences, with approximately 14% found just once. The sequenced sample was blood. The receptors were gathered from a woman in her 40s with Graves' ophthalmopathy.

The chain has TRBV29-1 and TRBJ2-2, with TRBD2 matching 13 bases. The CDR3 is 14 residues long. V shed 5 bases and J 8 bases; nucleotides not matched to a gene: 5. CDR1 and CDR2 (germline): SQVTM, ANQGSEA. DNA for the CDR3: TGCAGCGTTCTATGGACTAGCGGGAGTGGGGAGCTGTTTTTT. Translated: CSVLWTSGSGELFF.

Here the CDR3 reads CASSQEGTEPYEQYF. The DNA of the CDR3 is TGTGCCAGCAGCCAAGAAGGGACCGAACCCTACGAGCAGTACTTC. This rearrangement joins TRBV3-1 to TRBJ2-7; D possibly uses TRBD1 or TRBD2 (5 bases each). Looked up from germline, CDR1 is LGHDT and CDR2 is YNNKEL (reference sequence). The length of the CDR3 is 15 residues. V was shortened by 0 bases and J by 2 bases, with 11 bases between the two germline ends.

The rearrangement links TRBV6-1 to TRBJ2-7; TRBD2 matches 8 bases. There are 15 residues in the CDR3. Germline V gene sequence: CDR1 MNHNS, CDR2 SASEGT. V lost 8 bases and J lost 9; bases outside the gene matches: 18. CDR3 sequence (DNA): TGTGCCAGCCGTCAAGCGGGGGAGAACAAAGGCGGGCAGTACTTC. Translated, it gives CASRQAGENKGGQYF.

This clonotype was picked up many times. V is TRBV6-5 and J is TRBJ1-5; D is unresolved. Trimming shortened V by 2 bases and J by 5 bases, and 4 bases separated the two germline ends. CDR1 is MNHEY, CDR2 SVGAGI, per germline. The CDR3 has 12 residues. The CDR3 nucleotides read TGTGCCAGCAGTTACCCAGATCAGCCCCAGCATTTT. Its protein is CASSYPDQPQHF.

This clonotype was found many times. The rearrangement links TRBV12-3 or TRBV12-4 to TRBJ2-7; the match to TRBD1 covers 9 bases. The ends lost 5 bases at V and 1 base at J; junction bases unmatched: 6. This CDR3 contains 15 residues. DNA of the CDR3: TGTGCCAGCAGTCCCGGGACAGGGCAGTCCTACGAGCAGTACTTC. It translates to CASSPGTGQSYEQYF.

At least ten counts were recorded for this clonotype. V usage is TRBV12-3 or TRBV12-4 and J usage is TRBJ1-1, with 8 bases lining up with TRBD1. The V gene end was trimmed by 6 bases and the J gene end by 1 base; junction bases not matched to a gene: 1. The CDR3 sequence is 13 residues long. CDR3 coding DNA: TGTGCCAGCAGAGGACAGGGGAACACTGAAGCTTTCTTT. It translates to CASRGQGNTEAFF.

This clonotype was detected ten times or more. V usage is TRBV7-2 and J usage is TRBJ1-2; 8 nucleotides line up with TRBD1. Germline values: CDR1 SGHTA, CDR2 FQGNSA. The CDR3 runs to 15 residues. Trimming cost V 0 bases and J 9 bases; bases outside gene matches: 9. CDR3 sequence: CASSLAPGQANRYTF. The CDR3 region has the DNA TGTGCCAGCAGCTTAGCCCCGGGACAGGCTAATCGCTACACCTTC.